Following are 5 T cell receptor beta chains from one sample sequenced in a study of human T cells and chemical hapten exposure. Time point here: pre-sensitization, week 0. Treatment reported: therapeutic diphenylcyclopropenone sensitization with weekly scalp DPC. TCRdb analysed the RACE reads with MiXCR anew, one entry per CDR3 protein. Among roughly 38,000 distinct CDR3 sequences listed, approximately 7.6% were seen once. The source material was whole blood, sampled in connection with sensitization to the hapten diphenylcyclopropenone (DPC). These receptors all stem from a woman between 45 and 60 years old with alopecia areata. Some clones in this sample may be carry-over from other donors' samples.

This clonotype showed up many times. The CDR3 reads CASSPTGGRNEKLFF. CDR3 nucleotides: TGTGCCAGCAGCCCCACAGGGGGCAGAAATGAAAAACTGTTTTTT. The V and J genes are TRBV3-1 and TRBJ1-4, with TRBD1 identical over 9 bases. CDR1 LGHDT and CDR2 YNNKEL come from the germline V gene (reference sequence). V lost 4 bases, J lost 5 bases, and 5 bases stayed unmatched. This CDR3 spans 15 amino acids. Full variable domain (outside the CDR3, taken from reference TRBV3-1 and TRBJ1-4): DTAVSQTPKYLVTQMGNDKSIKCEQNLGHDTMYWYKQDSKKFLKIMFSYNNKELIINETVPNRFSPKSPDKAHLNLHINSLELGDSAVYFCASSPTGGRNEKLFFGSGTQLSVL.

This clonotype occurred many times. This CDR3 is CASSPMTSGRETQYF. In nucleotides, the CDR3 is TGTGCCAGCTCACCTATGACTAGCGGGAGAGAGACCCAGTACTTC. V and J are TRBV18 and TRBJ2-5; 12 bases agree with TRBD2. Germline V gene data show CDR1 as KGHSH and CDR2 as LQKENI. V was pared by 3 bases and J by 4 bases, with 3 bases of the junction left unmatched. The CDR3 loop spans 15 amino acids. The entire variable domain, with the rest obtained from reference TRBV18 and TRBJ2-5, is as follows: NAGVMQNPRHLVRRRGQEARLRCSPMKGHSHVYWYRQLPEEGLKFMVYLQKENIIDESGMPKERFSAEFPKEGPSILRIQQVVRGDSAAYFCASSPMTSGRETQYFGPGTRLLVL.

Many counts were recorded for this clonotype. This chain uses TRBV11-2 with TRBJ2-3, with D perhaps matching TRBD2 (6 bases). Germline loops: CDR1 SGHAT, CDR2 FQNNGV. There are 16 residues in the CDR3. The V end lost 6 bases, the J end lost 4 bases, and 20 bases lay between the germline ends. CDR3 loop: CASSPLRRGGPDTQYF. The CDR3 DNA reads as TGTGCCAGCAGTCCGCTTAGGAGGGGTGGCCCAGATACGCAGTATTTT. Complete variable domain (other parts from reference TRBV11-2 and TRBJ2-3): EAGVAQSPRYKIIEKRQSVAFWCNPISGHATLYWYQQILGQGPKLLIQFQNNGVVDDSQLPKDRFSAERLKGVDSTLKIQPAKLEDSAVYLCASSPLRRGGPDTQYFGPGTRLTVL.

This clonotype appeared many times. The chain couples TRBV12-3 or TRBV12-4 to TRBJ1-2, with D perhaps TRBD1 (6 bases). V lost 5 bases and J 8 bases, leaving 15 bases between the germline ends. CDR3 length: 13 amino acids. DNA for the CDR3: TGTGCCAGCAGTAAAGGACAGTGGAGAGGCTACACCTTC. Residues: CASSKGQWRGYTF.

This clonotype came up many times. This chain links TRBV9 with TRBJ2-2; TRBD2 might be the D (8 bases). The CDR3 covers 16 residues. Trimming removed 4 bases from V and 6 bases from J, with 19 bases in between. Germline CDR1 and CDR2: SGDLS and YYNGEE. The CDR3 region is CASSKDRAGGPGELFF. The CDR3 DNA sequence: TGTGCCAGCAGCAAAGACAGGGCGGGGGGACCCGGGGAGCTGTTTTTT.